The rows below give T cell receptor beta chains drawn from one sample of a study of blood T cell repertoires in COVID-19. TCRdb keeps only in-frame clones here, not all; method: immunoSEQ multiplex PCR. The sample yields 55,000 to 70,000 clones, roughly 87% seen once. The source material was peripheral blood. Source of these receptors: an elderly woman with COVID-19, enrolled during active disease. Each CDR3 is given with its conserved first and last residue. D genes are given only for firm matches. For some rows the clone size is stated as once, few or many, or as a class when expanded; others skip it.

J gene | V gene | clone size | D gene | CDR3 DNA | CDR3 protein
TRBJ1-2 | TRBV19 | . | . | TGTGCCAGTAGTATCGGGCCAGGGCTCGATGGCTACACCTTC | CASSIGPGLDGYTF
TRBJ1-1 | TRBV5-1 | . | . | TGCGCCAGCAGCTTGGTGGCGGGGAACACTGAAGCTTTCTTT | CASSLVAGNTEAFF
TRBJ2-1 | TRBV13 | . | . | TGTGCCAGCAGCTACAGGACAGTTGAGCAGTTCTTC | CASSYRTVEQFF
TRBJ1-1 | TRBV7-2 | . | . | TGTGCCAGCAGCTTACAGGGTGGAAAGATCGAAGCTTTCTTT | CASSLQGGKIEAFF
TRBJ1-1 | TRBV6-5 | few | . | TGTGCCAGCAGTTACCAGACAGCGAACACTGAAGCTTTCTTT | CASSYQTANTEAFF
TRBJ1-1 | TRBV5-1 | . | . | TGCGCCAGCAGCTCACAACCGACAGGGAACACTGAAGCTTTCTTT | CASSSQPTGNTEAFF
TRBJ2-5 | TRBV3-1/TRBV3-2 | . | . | TGTGCCAGCAGCCCAAGTGGAGGAGAGACCCAGTACTTC | CASSPSGGETQYF
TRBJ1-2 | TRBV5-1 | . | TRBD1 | TGCGCCAGCAGCGGACAGGGTCACGGCTACACCTTC | CASSGQGHGYTF
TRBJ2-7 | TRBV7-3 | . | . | TGTGCCAGCAGCTTAGAGGAGGGAAGCCACGAGCAGTACTTC | CASSLEEGSHEQYF
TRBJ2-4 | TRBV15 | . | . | TGTGCCACCAGGGACTCCAACAAAAACATTCAGTACTTC | CATRDSNKNIQYF
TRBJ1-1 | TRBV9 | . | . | TGTGCCAGCAGCGTAGACTTGCGACAGAACACTGAAGCTTTCTTT | CASSVDLRQNTEAFF
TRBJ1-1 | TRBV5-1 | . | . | TGCGCCAGCAGCTTTAGCCAGGGGACCACTGAAGCTTTCTTT | CASSFSQGTTEAFF
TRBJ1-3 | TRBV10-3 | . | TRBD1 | TGTGCCATCAGTGAGGTGCAGGGGGCTGGAAACACCATATATTTT | CAISEVQGAGNTIYF
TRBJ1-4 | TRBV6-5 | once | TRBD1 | TGTGCCAGCAAAACAGACAGGGACGCTGAAAAACTGTTTTTT | CASKTDRDAEKLFF
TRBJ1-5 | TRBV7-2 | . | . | TGTGCCAGCAGCTCTGGACAGAATCAGCCCCAGCATTTT | CASSSGQNQPQHF
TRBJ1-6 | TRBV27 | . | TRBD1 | TGTGCCAGCAGTCCTCGGGACAGGGGGTTTAATTCACCCCTCCACTTT | CASSPRDRGFNSPLHF
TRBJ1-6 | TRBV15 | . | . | TGTGCCACCAGCAGAGGTGGAGGGGCCGATTCACCCCTCCACTTT | CATSRGGGADSPLHF
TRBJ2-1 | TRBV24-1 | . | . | TGTGCCACCAGTTACAACAATGAGCAGTTCTTC | CATSYNNEQFF
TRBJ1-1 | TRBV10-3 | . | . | TGTGCCATCAGTGAGACAGACACTGAAGCTTTCTTT | CAISETDTEAFF
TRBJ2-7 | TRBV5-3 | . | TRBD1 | TGTGCCAGAAGGACCGGGACAGGGCCCCACGAGCAGTACTTC | CARRTGTGPHEQYF
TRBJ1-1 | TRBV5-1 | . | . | TGCGCCAGCAGCTTGGCCACGGGATCTGAAGCTTTCTTT | CASSLATGSEAFF
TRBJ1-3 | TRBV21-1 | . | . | TGTGCCAGCAGCAAAGGCGCGGGACAGGGGACTTCTAGCGGCTCTGGAAACACCATATATTTT | CASSKGAGQGTSSGSGNTIYF
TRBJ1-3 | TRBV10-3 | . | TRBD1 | TGTGCCATCAGTGCCTGGCAGGGGGAAGGAAACACCATATATTTT | CAISAWQGEGNTIYF
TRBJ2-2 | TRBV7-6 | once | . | TGTGCCAGCGGGAGTGCTTTGAACACCGGGGAGCTGTTTTTT | CASGSALNTGELFF
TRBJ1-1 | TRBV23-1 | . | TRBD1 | TGCGCCAGCAGTCAAGGGACAGGGGTTGTGGGCACTGAAGCTTTCTTT | CASSQGTGVVGTEAFF
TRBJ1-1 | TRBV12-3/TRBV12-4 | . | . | TGTGCCAGCAGTTTAATGAGCACTGAAGCTTTCTTT | CASSLMSTEAFF
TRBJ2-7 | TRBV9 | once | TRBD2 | TGTGCCAGCAGCGAAACCGGGACTAGTCGTGACGAGCAGTACTTC | CASSETGTSRDEQYF
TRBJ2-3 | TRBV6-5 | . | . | TGTGCCAGCCACAGGTTCTACACAGATACGCAGTATTTT | CASHRFYTDTQYF
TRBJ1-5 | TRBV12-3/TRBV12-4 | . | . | TGTGCCAGCACAACAAACAATCAGCCCCAGCATTTT | CASTTNNQPQHF
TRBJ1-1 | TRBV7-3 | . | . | TGTGCCAGCAGCTTCGGGAAGAACACTGAAGCTTTCTTT | CASSFGKNTEAFF
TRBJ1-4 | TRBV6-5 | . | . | TGTGCCAGCAGTTACTCGCAGGGAAATAATGAAAAACTGTTTTTT | CASSYSQGNNEKLFF
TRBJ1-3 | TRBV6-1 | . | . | TGTGCCAGCAGTGAACAGGGAGGAAACACCATATATTTT | CASSEQGGNTIYF
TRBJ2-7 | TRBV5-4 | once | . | TGTGCCAGCAGCTTGGGTCCAAACGAGCAGTACTTC | CASSLGPNEQYF
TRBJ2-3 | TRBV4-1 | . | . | TGCGCCAGCAGCCAAGGAGGGACTAGCACAGATACGCAGTATTTT | CASSQGGTSTDTQYF
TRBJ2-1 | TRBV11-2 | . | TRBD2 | TGTGCCAGCAGCTTAGAGGGGCGGGGGGGCCGCAATGAGCAGTTCTTC | CASSLEGRGGRNEQFF
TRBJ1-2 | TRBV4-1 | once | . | TGCGCCAGCAGCCAAGGTCCAGGGAACAACTATGGCTACACCTTC | CASSQGPGNNYGYTF
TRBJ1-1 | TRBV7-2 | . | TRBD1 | TGTGCCAGCAGCTGGGGACAGGGGTTCTCTGAAGCTTTCTTT | CASSWGQGFSEAFF
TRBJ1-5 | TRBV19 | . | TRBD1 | TGTGCCAGAGTGGACAGGTGGAATCAGCCCCAGCATTTT | CARVDRWNQPQHF
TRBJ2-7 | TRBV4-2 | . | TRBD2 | TGTGCCAGCAGCCAAGAGGGGACTAGCGGGGGGTTCGAGCAGTACTTC | CASSQEGTSGGFEQYF
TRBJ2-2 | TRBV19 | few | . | TGTGCCAGCGAAAAGAGAGGGAGTTCTAACACCGGGGAGCTGTTTTTT | CASEKRGSSNTGELFF
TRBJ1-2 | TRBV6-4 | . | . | TGTGCCAGCAGCCGGGAGATGGGCGCTAACTATGGCTACACCTTC | CASSREMGANYGYTF
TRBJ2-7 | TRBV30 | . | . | TGTGCCTGGAGTAGGGCGGGGGCCTTCTCCTACGAGCAGTACTTC | CAWSRAGAFSYEQYF
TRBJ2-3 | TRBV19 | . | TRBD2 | TGTGCCAGTAGTATCACTAGCGGGGGGGTTTCTAGCACAGATACGCAGTATTTT | CASSITSGGVSSTDTQYF
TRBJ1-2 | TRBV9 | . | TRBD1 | TGTGCCAGCAGCGGGACAGGGCCCAACTATGGCTACACCTTC | CASSGTGPNYGYTF
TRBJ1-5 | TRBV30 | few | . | TGTGCCTGGAGCGAACAGGGTAGGGGCAATCAGCCCCAGCATTTT | CAWSEQGRGNQPQHF
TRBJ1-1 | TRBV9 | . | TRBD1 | TGTGCCAGCAGCGCAGGACAGGGTGTGAACACTGAAGCTTTCTTT | CASSAGQGVNTEAFF
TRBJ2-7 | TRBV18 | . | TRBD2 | TGTGCCAGCTCACCCGGGGGGAGCTCCTACGAGCAGTACTTC | CASSPGGSSYEQYF
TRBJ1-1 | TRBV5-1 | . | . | TGCGCCAGCAGCCGGGTGGTAATGAACACTGAAGCTTTCTTT | CASSRVVMNTEAFF
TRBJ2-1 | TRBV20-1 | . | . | TGCAGTGCTAGTGCAGGGATGAGTCAACTTCAGTTCTTC | CSASAGMSQLQFF